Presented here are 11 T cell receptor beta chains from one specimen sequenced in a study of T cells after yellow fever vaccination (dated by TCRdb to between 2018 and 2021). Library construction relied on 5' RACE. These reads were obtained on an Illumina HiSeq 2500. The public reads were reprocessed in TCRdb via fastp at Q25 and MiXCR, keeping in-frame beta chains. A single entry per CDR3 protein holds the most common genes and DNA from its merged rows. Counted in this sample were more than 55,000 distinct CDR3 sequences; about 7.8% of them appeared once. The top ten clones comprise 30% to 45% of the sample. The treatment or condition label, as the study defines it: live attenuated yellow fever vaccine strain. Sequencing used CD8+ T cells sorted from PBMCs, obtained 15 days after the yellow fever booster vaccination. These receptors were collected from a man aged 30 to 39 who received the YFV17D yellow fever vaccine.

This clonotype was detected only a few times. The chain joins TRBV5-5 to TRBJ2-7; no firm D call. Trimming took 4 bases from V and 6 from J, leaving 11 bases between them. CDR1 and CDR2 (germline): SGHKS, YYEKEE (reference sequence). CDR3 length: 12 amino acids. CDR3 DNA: TGTGCCAGCAGCCAAGCAGGTGGCGAGCAGTACTTC. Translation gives CASSQAGGEQYF.

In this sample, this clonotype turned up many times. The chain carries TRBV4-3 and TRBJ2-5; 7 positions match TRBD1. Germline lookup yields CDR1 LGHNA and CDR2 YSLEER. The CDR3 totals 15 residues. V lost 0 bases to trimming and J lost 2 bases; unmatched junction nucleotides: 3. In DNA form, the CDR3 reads TGCGCCAGCAGCCAAGAGACAGGGCCACAAGAGACCCAGTACTTC. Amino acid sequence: CASSQETGPQETQYF.

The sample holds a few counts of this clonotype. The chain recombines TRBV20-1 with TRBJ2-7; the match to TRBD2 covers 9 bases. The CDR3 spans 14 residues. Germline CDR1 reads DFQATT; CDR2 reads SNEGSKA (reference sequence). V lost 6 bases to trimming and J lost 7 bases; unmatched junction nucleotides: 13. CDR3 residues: CSAPLAGTGEEQYF. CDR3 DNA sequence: TGCAGTGCGCCACTAGCGGGCACCGGGGAGGAGCAGTACTTC.

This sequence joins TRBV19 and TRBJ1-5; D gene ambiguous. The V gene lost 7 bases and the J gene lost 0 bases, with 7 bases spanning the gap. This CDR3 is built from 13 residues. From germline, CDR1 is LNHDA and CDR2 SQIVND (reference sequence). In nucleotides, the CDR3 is TGTGCCAGTAATCTGTGTAGCAATCAGCCCCAGCATTTT. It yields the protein CASNLCSNQPQHF.

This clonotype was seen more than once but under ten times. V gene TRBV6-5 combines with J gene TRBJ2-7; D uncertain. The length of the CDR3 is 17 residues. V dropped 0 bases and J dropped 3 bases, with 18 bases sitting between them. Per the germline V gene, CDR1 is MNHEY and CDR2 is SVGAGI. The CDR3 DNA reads TGTGCCAGCAGTTACTCGATGGGTATTCCCCAAAACTACGAGCAGTACTTC. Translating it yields CASSYSMGIPQNYEQYF.

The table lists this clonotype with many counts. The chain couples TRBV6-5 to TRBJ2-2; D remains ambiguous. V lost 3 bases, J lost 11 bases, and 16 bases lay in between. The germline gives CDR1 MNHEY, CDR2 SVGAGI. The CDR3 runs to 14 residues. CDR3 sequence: CASSYTVTPGELFF. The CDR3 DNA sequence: TGTGCCAGCAGTTATACCGTAACACCGGGTGAGCTGTTTTTT.

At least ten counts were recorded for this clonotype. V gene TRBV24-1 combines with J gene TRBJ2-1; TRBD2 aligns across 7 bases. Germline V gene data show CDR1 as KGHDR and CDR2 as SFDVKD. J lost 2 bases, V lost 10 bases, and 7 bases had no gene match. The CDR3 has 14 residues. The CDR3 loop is CATGPSGTYNEQFF. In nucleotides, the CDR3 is TGTGCCACTGGTCCTAGCGGAACCTACAATGAGCAGTTCTTC.

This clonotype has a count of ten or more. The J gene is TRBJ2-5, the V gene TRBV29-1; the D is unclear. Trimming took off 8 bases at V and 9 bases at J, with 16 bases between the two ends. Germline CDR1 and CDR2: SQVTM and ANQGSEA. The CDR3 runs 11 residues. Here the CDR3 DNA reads TGCAGCACCCGACCGACCGAGGCCCAGTACTTC. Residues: CSTRPTEAQYF.

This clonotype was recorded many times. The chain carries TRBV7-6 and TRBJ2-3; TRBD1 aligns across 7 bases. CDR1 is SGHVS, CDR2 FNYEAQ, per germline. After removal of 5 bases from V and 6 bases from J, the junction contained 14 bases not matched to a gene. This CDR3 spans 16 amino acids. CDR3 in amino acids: CASSRLGRGLGDTQYF. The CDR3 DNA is TGTGCCAGCAGCCGTCTGGGAAGGGGGCTGGGGGATACGCAGTATTTT.

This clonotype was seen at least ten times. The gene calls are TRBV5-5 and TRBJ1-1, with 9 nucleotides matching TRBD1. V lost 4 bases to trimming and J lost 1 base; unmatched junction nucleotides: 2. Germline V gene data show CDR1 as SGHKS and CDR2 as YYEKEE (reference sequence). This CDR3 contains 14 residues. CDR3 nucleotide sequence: TGTGCCAGCAGCGGGGGACAGGGGAACACTGAAGCTTTCTTT. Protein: CASSGGQGNTEAFF.

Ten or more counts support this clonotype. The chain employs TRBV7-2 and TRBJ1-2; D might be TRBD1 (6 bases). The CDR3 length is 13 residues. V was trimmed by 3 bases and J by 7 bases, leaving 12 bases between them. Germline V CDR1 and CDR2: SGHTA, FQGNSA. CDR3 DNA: TGTGCCAGCAGCTTGGGGGGGCTCAGTGGCTACACCTTC. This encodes CASSLGGLSGYTF.